This TCR beta chain was identified during a study of cytomegalovirus exposure and HLA in healthy donors. About this clone itself: Its antigen remains unidentified.

The CDR3 has 14 amino acids. Germline trimming cut 4 bases from V and 4 bases from J; bases unmatched to any gene: 4. Germline CDR1 SGHRS, CDR2 YFSETQ. Regarding donors, all were healthy bone marrow donors. Study results and limitations: The study listed 164 cytomegalovirus-associated TCR beta chains. Across donors, presence/absence analyses took sequencing depth to be roughly uniform.

A multiplex PCR was run with 60 Vbeta primers and 13 Jbeta primers. Profiling relied on immunoSEQ multiplex PCR, and the TCRdb table lists in-frame clones only, not all of them. The sample has 110,000 or so clones; 60% to 80% are singletons. The V and J genes are TRBV5-1 and TRBJ2-1; 8 bases are a match to TRBD1. The sequencing input was PBMCs. The receptor comes from a man aged 18-30 years in good health and CMV-seropositive. DNA for the CDR3: TGCGCCAGCAGCGTTGGACAGGGTTACAATGAGCAGTTCTTC. Encoded protein: CASSVGQGYNEQFF.